The 5 T cell receptor beta chains given below trace back to one sample, sequenced in a study of T-cell reconstitution after alpha-beta-depleted transplantation in children. For TCRbeta, the library was prepared with unique molecular identifiers. Using its own MiXCR run on the PCR reads, TCRdb lists one record per CDR3 protein. The data contain about 400,000 distinct CDR3 sequences, about an eighth of them singletons. Specimen: PBMCs, collected from the stem cell graft. These receptors were taken from a human donor who donated a stem cell graft to a child with Fanconi anemia.

This rearrangement joins TRBV10-3 to TRBJ1-1; D is ambiguous. V was pared by 3 bases and J by 0 bases, with 11 bases between. Germline CDR1 is ENHRY and CDR2 is SYGVKD. This CDR3 comprises 15 residues. The CDR3 coding sequence is TGTGCCATCAGTGACACAGCCCTAATGAACACTGAAGCTTTCTTT. Amino acids: CAISDTALMNTEAFF.

The gene calls are TRBV7-8 and TRBJ2-5; perhaps TRBD1 as D (5 bases). CDR1 SGHVS and CDR2 FQNEAQ come from the germline V gene. The length of the CDR3 is 15 residues. V lost 4 bases to trimming and J lost 4 bases, with 16 bases between them. The CDR3 here is CASSSRAIQAETQYF. CDR3 nucleotides: TGTGCCAGCAGCTCCAGGGCCATCCAGGCAGAGACCCAGTACTTC.

In this sample, this clonotype turned up many times. This chain joins TRBV20-1 and TRBJ1-2; the match to TRBD1 covers 10 bases. The CDR3 runs to 14 residues. Germline values: CDR1 DFQATT, CDR2 SNEGSKA (reference sequence). J lost 4 bases, V lost 3 bases, and 5 bases had no gene match. The CDR3 DNA reads as TGCAGTGCTAGGAACCGGGACAGGGGCTATGGCTACACCTTC. This gives the protein CSARNRDRGYGYTF.

This clonotype was seen at least ten times. For the CDR3, the DNA is TGTGCCAGCAGTCCCGCAACCTTCTATGGCTACACCTTC. This sequence encodes CASSPATFYGYTF. The chain joins TRBV6-6 to TRBJ1-2; D not certain. Trimming pared 5 bases from V and 4 bases from J, leaving 11 bases between. The CDR3 covers 13 residues. From germline, CDR1 is MNHNY and CDR2 SVGAGI (reference sequence).

This clonotype was counted at least ten times. The rearrangement uses TRBV3-1 and TRBJ1-1; tentative D call: TRBD1 (5 bases). Trimming left V 4 bases short and J 6 bases short, with 18 bases between. The CDR3 loop spans 15 amino acids. Germline V gives CDR1 LGHDT, CDR2 YNNKEL (reference sequence). CDR3 coding DNA: TGTGCCAGCAGCCTGACCGGGACCACGAGCGCTGAAGCTTTCTTT. Translation gives CASSLTGTTSAEAFF.